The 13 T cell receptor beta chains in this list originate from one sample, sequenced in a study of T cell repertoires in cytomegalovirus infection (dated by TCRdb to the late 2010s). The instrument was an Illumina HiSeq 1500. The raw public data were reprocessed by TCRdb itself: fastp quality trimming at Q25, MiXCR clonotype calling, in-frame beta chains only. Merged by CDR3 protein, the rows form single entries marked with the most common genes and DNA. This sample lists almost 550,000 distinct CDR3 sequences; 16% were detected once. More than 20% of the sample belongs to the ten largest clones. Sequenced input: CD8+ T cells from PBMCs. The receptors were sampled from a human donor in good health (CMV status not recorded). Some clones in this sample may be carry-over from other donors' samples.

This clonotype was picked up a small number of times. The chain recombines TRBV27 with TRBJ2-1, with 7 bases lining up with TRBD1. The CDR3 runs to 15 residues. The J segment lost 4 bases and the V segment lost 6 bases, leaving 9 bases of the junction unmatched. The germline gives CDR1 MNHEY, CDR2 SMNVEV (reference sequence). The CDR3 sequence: CASRPRGLGYNEQFF. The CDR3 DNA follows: TGTGCCAGCAGACCGAGGGGGCTCGGGTACAATGAGCAGTTCTTC.

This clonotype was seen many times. CDR3 nucleotides: TGTGCCAGCAGCTCCCGACAGGGTAATGAAAAACTGTTTTTT. Its protein product is CASSSRQGNEKLFF. V is TRBV7-9 and J is TRBJ1-4; 7 bases line up with TRBD1. Germline-derived CDR1 and CDR2 are SEHNR and FQNEAQ (reference sequence). The CDR3 contains 14 residues. Losses at the gene ends were 4 bases for V and 4 bases for J; bases not matched to a gene: 3.

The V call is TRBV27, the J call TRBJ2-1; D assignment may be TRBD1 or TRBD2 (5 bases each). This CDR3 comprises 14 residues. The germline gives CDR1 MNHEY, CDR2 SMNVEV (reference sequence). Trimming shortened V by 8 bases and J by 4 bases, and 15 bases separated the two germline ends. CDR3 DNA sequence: TGTGCCAGCCGCCCGGGACCCACTTACAATGAGCAGTTCTTC. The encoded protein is CASRPGPTYNEQFF.

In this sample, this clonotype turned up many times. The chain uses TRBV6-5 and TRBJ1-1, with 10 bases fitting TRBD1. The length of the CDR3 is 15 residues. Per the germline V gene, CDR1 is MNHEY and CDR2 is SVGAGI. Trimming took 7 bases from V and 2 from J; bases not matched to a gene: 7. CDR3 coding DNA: TGTGCCAGCAACCCTGACAGGGGGCCTAACACTGAAGCTTTCTTT. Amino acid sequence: CASNPDRGPNTEAFF.

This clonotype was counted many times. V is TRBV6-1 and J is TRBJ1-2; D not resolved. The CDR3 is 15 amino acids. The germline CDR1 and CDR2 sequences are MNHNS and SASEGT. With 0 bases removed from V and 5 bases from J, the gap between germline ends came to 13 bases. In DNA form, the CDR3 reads TGTGCCAGCAGTGAAGCGCCCGAGACTCCTTATGGCTACACCTTC. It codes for CASSEAPETPYGYTF.

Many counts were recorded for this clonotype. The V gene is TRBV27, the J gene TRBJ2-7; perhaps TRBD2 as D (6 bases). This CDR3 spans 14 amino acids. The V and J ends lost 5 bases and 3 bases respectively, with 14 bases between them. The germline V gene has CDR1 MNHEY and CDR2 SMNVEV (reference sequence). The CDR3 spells CASSLNLGGYEQYF. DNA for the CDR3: TGTGCCAGCAGTCTAAACTTGGGGGGCTACGAGCAGTACTTC.

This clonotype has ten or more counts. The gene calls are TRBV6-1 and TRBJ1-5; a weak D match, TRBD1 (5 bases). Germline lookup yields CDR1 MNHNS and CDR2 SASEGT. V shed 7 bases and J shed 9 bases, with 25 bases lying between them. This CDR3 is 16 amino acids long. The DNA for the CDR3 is TGTGCCAGCACCCACGGGGGATCCCCTACGGAAGCGCCCCAGCATTTT. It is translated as CASTHGGSPTEAPQHF.

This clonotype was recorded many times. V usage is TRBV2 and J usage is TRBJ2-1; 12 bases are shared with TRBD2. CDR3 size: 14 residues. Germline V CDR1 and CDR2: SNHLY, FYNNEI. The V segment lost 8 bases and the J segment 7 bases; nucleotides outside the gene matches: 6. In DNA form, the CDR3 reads TGTGCCAGCCCTAGCGGGAGGGCCGGGAATGAGCAGTTCTTC. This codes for CASPSGRAGNEQFF.

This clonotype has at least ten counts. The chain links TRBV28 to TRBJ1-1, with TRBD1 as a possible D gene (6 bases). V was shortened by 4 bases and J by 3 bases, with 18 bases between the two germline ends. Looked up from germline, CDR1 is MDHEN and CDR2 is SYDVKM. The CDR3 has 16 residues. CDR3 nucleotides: TGTGCCAGCAGTTCCTACAGGGAGGAAGAGGACACTGAAGCTTTCTTT. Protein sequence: CASSSYREEEDTEAFF.

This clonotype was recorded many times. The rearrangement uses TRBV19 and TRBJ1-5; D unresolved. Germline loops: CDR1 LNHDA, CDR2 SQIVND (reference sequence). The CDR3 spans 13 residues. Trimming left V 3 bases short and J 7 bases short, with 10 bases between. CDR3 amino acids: CASSIGGLQPQHF. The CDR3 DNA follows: TGTGCCAGTAGTATTGGCGGACTACAGCCCCAGCATTTT.

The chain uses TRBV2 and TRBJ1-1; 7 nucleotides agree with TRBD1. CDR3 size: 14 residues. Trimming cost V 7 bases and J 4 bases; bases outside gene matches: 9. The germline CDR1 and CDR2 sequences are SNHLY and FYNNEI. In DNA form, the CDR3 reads TGTGCCAGCATTAGCGCAGGGGGGCCCACTGAAGCTTTCTTT. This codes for CASISAGGPTEAFF.

CDR3 bases: TGTGCCAGCAGCTTAGGAGAGGGCACTACGGAGCAGTTCTTC. Amino acids: CASSLGEGTTEQFF. V is TRBV13 and J is TRBJ2-1; D perhaps matches TRBD2 (5 bases). The CDR3 length is 14 residues. Germline CDR1 and CDR2: PRHDT and FYEKMQ (reference sequence). V was shortened by 0 bases and J by 10 bases, with 13 bases between the two germline ends.

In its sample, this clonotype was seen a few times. In nucleotides, the CDR3 is TGTGCCAGCAGTCGAGACAGCAGCTCCTATAATTCACCCCTCCACTTT. Protein: CASSRDSSSYNSPLHF. This chain links TRBV6-1 with TRBJ1-6, with D possibly TRBD1 on 5 matching bases. V lost 5 bases and J 0 bases, leaving 11 bases between the germline ends. The CDR3 length is 16 residues. CDR1 MNHNS and CDR2 SASEGT come from the germline V gene.